Given below is one T cell receptor (beta chain) in context. Its antigen is currently unknown. The data were taken from a study of cytomegalovirus exposure and HLA in healthy donors. Turning to the study itself: HLA-typed donors contributed 65 million to 85 million unique TCRs, which were held in an early data release.

Study-wide findings and caveats: Presence/absence comparisons presumed near-even sequencing depth among donors. Later analysis identified several of the most significant clusters that appeared linked to common viral pathogens. Differences between HLA loci emerged in a later analysis of TCR association rates, with DRB1 most and HLA-C fewest.

PCR involved 60 Vbeta and 13 Jbeta primers. Here immunoSEQ multiplex PCR was the method, and the copy in TCRdb shows in-frame clones only, minus some. The sample has 45,000 to 60,000 clones; 72% are singletons. V was clipped by 3 bases and J by 3 bases; unmatched bases: 7. This CDR3 spans 16 amino acids. Germline assignment: CDR1 PRHDT and CDR2 FYEKMQ (reference sequence). The chain links TRBV13 to TRBJ2-5; 10 bases align to TRBD2. The sequencing sample was made of PBMCs. The origin of this receptor is a woman aged 50 to 60 in good health and CMV-seronegative. CDR3 in DNA: TGTGCCAGCAGCTTGTCACCGGGACTAGCGAAAGAGACCCAGTACTTC. Translated: CASSLSPGLAKETQYF.